This TCR beta chain was observed in a study of identifying expanded T cells in peripheral blood. Trimming cost V 3 bases and J 4 bases; bases outside gene matches: 4. The CDR3 has 14 residues. Germline V lookup: CDR1 SGHNT, CDR2 YYREEE (reference sequence). Only in-frame clones appear in the TCRdb table, and some are missing; sequencing was by immunoSEQ multiplex PCR. Of about 100,000 clones listed, around nine tenths are singletons. The sample taken for sequencing was blood. This receptor was obtained from a person aged 18-70 years in good health. V and J are TRBV5-4 and TRBJ2-5; 9 positions agree with TRBD1. The DNA of the CDR3 is TGTGCCAGCAGCTCCACAGGGGGCATAGAGACCCAGTACTTC. This encodes CASSSTGGIETQYF.